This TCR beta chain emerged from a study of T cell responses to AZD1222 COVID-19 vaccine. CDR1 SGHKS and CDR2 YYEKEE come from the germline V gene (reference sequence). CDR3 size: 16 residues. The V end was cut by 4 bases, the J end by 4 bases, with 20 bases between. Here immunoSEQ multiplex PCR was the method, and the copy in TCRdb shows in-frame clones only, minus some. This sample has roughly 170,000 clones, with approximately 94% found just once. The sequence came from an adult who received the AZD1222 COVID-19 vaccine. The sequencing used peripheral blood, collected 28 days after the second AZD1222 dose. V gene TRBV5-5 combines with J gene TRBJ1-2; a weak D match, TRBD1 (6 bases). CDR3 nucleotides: TGTGCCAGCAGCCAGGCAGTCCCTGGGGGCTCCTATGGCTACACCTTC. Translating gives CASSQAVPGGSYGYTF.